A single sample gave rise to the 4 T cell receptor beta chains below, sequenced in a study of OX40 agonist ivuxolimab in advanced cancers. Method: immunoSEQ multiplex PCR; TCRdb's copy keeps in-frame clones and lacks some. The table shows under 95,000 clones, with approximately 89% occurring only once. Sequencing was performed on CD4+ or CD8+ T cells sorted from blood, taken in a trial of the OX40 agonist ivuxolimab. These receptors were obtained from an adult with an advanced solid tumor such as melanoma, head and neck, liver or kidney cancer.

This rearrangement joins TRBV19 to TRBJ2-5; D perhaps matches TRBD1 (5 bases). Germline V CDR1 and CDR2: LNHDA, SQIVND (reference sequence). The CDR3 has 14 residues. V was clipped by 4 bases and J by 2 bases, with 11 bases between them. The CDR3 DNA is TGTGCCAGTAGTAATACAGGTCTGCAAGAGACCCAGTACTTC. Protein: CASSNTGLQETQYF.

The V call is TRBV19, the J call TRBJ2-5; 10 nucleotides agree with TRBD2. After removal of 0 bases from V and 14 bases from J, the junction contained 9 bases not matched to a gene. CDR3 length: 14 residues. Germline loops: CDR1 LNHDA, CDR2 SQIVND (reference sequence). CDR3 bases: TGTGCCAGTAGTATAGAGGCTAGCGGGGGACCCCGATACTTC. Its translation is CASSIEASGGPRYF.

The chain carries TRBV27 and TRBJ1-4, with D possibly matching TRBD1 (5 bases). In germline, CDR1 is MNHEY, CDR2 SMNVEV (reference sequence). This CDR3 spans 15 amino acids. The V end was cut by 2 bases, the J end by 8 bases, with 15 bases between. CDR3 sequence (DNA): TGTGCCAGCAGTTTAACATCAGGGCTGGGCGAAAAACTGTTTTTT. It codes for CASSLTSGLGEKLFF.

The chain has TRBV5-1 and TRBJ1-2; weak D call: TRBD1 (5 bases). V lost 4 bases to trimming and J lost 8 bases, with 27 bases between them. CDR3 length equals 17 residues. Germline CDR1 SGHRS, CDR2 YFSETQ. CDR3 in amino acids: CASSPTGSSQGTQGYTF. The DNA of the CDR3 is TGCGCCAGCAGCCCGACCGGAAGTTCGCAAGGGACCCAGGGCTACACCTTC.